A selection of T cell receptor beta chains follows, all from one sample in a study of blood T cell repertoires in COVID-19. Generated by immunoSEQ multiplex PCR, the TCRdb table keeps only in-frame clones and is missing some. The data contain 150,000 to 200,000 clones, about nine tenths of them seen just once; the ten biggest clones take up roughly 9%. Sequenced input: PBMCs or T cells enriched from blood (not recorded which). These receptor sequences come from a woman aged 18-29 years who had recovered from COVID-19. The CDR3 runs from the conserved cysteine through the conserved F or W. D genes are given only for firm matches. Not all rows give a size; the values are once, few, many and, for expanded clones, a class.

V	size	J	D	length	DNA	CDR3
TRBV10-3	-	TRBJ2-5	-	15	TGTGCCATCAGTGAGTCGAATCCAGGGTTGGAGACCCAGTACTTC	CAISESNPGLETQYF
TRBV4-3	-	TRBJ2-5	-	14	TGCGCCAGCAGCCAAGATAGGAGGGGAGAGACCCAGTACTTC	CASSQDRRGETQYF
TRBV2	-	TRBJ1-4	-	14	TGTGCCAGCAGTGATCGGGGTTCGAATGAAAAACTGTTTTTT	CASSDRGSNEKLFF
TRBV25-1	-	TRBJ1-1	TRBD1	15	TGTGCCAGCAGTGATATCGACAGGGTGAACACTGAAGCTTTCTTT	CASSDIDRVNTEAFF
TRBV5-1	-	TRBJ1-1	-	18	TGCGCCAGCAGCCTCGTCTGGGCAGGCATTAATGAAGACACTGAAGCTTTCTTT	CASSLVWAGINEDTEAFF
TRBV19	-	TRBJ2-7	-	16	TGTGCCAGTAGTATGGGCCGGGCAGGGTCGGCCTACGAGCAGTACTTC	CASSMGRAGSAYEQYF
TRBV6-5	-	TRBJ2-3	-	15	TGTGCCAGCAGTTATGGGCTAGCAGACACAGATACGCAGTATTTT	CASSYGLADTDTQYF
TRBV28	-	TRBJ2-5	-	15	TGTGCCAGCAGTTCTCTCGACAGACTGCAAGAGACCCAGTACTTC	CASSSLDRLQETQYF
TRBV5-8	-	TRBJ2-5	-	13	TGTGCCAGCCTACGAGATACCCGGGAGACCCAGTACTTC	CASLRDTRETQYF
TRBV27	-	TRBJ1-1	TRBD1	15	TGTGCCAGCAGGGGGACAGGGGAGATTAACACTGAAGCTTTCTTT	CASRGTGEINTEAFF
TRBV6-5	-	TRBJ1-1	-	14	TGTGCCAGCAGTACACACCAGACAGCTACTGAAGCTTTCTTT	CASSTHQTATEAFF
TRBV15	-	TRBJ2-7	-	13	TGTGCCACCAGCAGAGTGGCAGCGGGCGAGCAGTACTTC	CATSRVAAGEQYF
TRBV7-2	-	TRBJ1-2	TRBD1	13	TGTGCCAGCAGCTGGCCTGGGGACAGGGGCTACACCTTC	CASSWPGDRGYTF
TRBV28	-	TRBJ1-4	-	14	TGTGCCACCCTTCTTCGAGGAACTAATGAAAAACTGTTTTTT	CATLLRGTNEKLFF
TRBV5-4	-	TRBJ2-4	TRBD1	14	TGTGCCAGCAGCCCGGACAGGGTCGGAAACATTCAGTACTTC	CASSPDRVGNIQYF
TRBV7-2	-	TRBJ1-2	-	13	TGTGCCAGCAGCTTAGACCGCAGGGTAGGCTACACCTTC	CASSLDRRVGYTF
TRBV27	-	TRBJ2-1	-	17	TGTGCCAGCAGTTTATCCCTACCGGGGGTTACGGCTAATGAGCAGTTCTTC	CASSLSLPGVTANEQFF
TRBV18	few	TRBJ1-1	-	15	TGTGCCAGCTCACCCCCTAACAGGGCAGGGACTGAAGCTTTCTTT	CASSPPNRAGTEAFF
TRBV9	few	TRBJ1-6	TRBD1	14	TGTGCCAGCAGGGCCGGGACAGCTAATTCACCCCTCCACTTT	CASRAGTANSPLHF
TRBV11-2	-	TRBJ2-1	-	14	TGTGCCAGCAGCTTAAATTCGGCGGAGAATGAGCAGTTCTTC	CASSLNSAENEQFF
TRBV29-1	-	TRBJ1-1	-	16	TGCAGCGCTCAGCGGGACACGCTAAGATTGAACACTGAAGCTTTCTTT	CSAQRDTLRLNTEAFF
TRBV7-2	-	TRBJ2-7	TRBD2	18	TGTGCCAGCAGCTTAGGGCTAGCGGGGGGTCGAAGCTCCTACGAGCAGTACTTC	CASSLGLAGGRSSYEQYF
TRBV19	-	TRBJ2-1	TRBD2	15	TGTGCCAGTAGTCCCTCGGGACTAGCCCCCAATGAGCAGTTCTTC	CASSPSGLAPNEQFF
TRBV14	-	TRBJ1-1	-	15	TGTGCCAGCAGCTTCCCCCCTGGAGGGAACACTGAAGCTTTCTTT	CASSFPPGGNTEAFF
TRBV5-8	-	TRBJ1-5	TRBD1	14	TGTGCCAGCAGCCGGCAGGACAGGGATCAGCCCCAGCATTTT	CASSRQDRDQPQHF
TRBV24-1	few	TRBJ2-3	-	13	TGTGCCACCAGTGACTCCTATTCAGATACGCAGTATTTT	CATSDSYSDTQYF
TRBV2	-	TRBJ2-1	TRBD1	14	TGTGCCAGCCGTGCCGGGACAGGGGGCAATGAGCAGTTCTTC	CASRAGTGGNEQFF
TRBV3-1/TRBV3-2	-	TRBJ2-7	TRBD2	15	TGTGCCAGCAGCCTTGGACTAGCGGCTACCTACGAGCAGTACTTC	CASSLGLAATYEQYF
TRBV7-9	-	TRBJ2-7	-	15	TGTGCCAGCAGCTACGGGATGGGACAAAACTACGAGCAGTACTTC	CASSYGMGQNYEQYF
TRBV4-1	-	TRBJ1-5	TRBD1	13	TGCGCCAGCAGCCGGGACAGGTCTCAGCCCCAGCATTTT	CASSRDRSQPQHF
TRBV6-5	-	TRBJ2-5	TRBD1	15	TGTGCCAGCAGTCAACTCACAGGGGGCCGGGAGACCCAGTACTTC	CASSQLTGGRETQYF
TRBV18	-	TRBJ1-5	-	16	TGTGCCAGCTCACCTCCTGGGCCGGTTAGCAATCAGCCCCAGCATTTT	CASSPPGPVSNQPQHF
TRBV7-3	-	TRBJ2-2	-	13	TGTGCCAGCAGCCGAGGTCTTACCGGGGAGCTGTTTTTT	CASSRGLTGELFF